The rows below give T cell receptor beta chains drawn from one sample of a study of T cell responses to AZD1222 COVID-19 vaccine. Sequencing was performed with immunoSEQ multiplex PCR; in TCRdb, only in-frame clones are kept and a portion is missing. This table holds about 170,000 clones, around 88% found once. Material: peripheral blood, obtained 28 days after the second AZD1222 dose. Every receptor here comes from an adult who received the AZD1222 COVID-19 vaccine. Each CDR3 is given with its conserved first and last residue. Where a row states a size, it is once, few, many or the class of an expanded clone; other rows omit it.

j_call	v_call	clone_size	cdr3_aa
TRBJ1-5	TRBV4-1	few	CASSHGSNQPQHF
TRBJ1-1	TRBV6-2/TRBV6-3	NA	CASSRQDTEAFF
TRBJ2-7	TRBV2	NA	CASNLGQGVEQYF
TRBJ2-5	TRBV4-1	few	CASSQTNLGFRQQETQYF
TRBJ1-5	TRBV6-5	NA	CASSYRTGIINQPQHF
TRBJ2-7	TRBV19	NA	CASSSPGERGGVEQYF
TRBJ2-2	TRBV11-3	NA	CASSLSPGQGGTGELFF
TRBJ1-5	TRBV6-5	NA	CASSKSGQSIQPQHF
TRBJ1-2	TRBV2	NA	CASSSNTGILSGYTF
TRBJ2-2	TRBV18	NA	CASSPGMGAGELFF
TRBJ1-6	TRBV19	NA	CASRSTGFYNSPLHF
TRBJ2-7	TRBV5-1	once	CASSPGQGRRDEQYF
TRBJ2-1	TRBV9	NA	CASSVGQGAYNEQFF
TRBJ2-2	TRBV7-9	NA	CASSQRLEKPNTGELFF
TRBJ1-4	TRBV11-2	NA	CASSLRGGNEKLFF
TRBJ1-5	TRBV7-8	NA	CASSLGETGNQPQHF
TRBJ1-2	TRBV12-3/TRBV12-4	NA	CASSLDRGGYTF
TRBJ2-7	TRBV6-2/TRBV6-3	NA	CASSYRTSGGNEQYF
TRBJ2-3	TRBV6-4	NA	CASSEGTGGPDTQYF
TRBJ1-1	TRBV10-3	NA	CAISEYGREAFF
TRBJ2-2	TRBV19	NA	CASSTGVSTGELFF
TRBJ2-7	TRBV6-2/TRBV6-3	NA	CASSFQDRQYF
TRBJ1-5	TRBV5-8	NA	CASSLQGGRQPQHF
TRBJ1-3	TRBV19	NA	CASSIVPGNTIYF
TRBJ2-1	TRBV3-1/TRBV3-2	NA	CASSLRGLNEQFF
TRBJ1-5	TRBV5-1	NA	CASSLGVETGGQPQHF
TRBJ2-1	TRBV9	NA	CASSALNPQVGDGYYNEQFF
TRBJ1-3	TRBV27	NA	CASSSGLLSSGNTIYF
TRBJ2-6	TRBV5-4	few	CASSLGGQGGVRANVLTF
TRBJ2-7	TRBV5-1	NA	CASSLGQVHYEQYF
TRBJ2-2	TRBV19	NA	CASSLGQVAGELFF
TRBJ1-2	TRBV7-2	NA	CASSLGLNYGYTF
TRBJ2-2	TRBV3-1/TRBV3-2	NA	CASSLRGLMRAGELFF
TRBJ1-5	TRBV10-3	NA	CASPGNQPQHF
TRBJ1-2	TRBV6-2/TRBV6-3	NA	CASSWTVRGYTF
TRBJ1-1	TRBV10-3	NA	CAITAGQGTEAFF
TRBJ2-3	TRBV19	NA	CASSIDFRGDTQYF
TRBJ1-4	TRBV6-5	NA	CASSSPGTANEKLFF
TRBJ2-1	TRBV27	NA	CASSYQGSYNEQFF
TRBJ1-6	TRBV7-9	NA	CASSSDDRRGSPLHF
TRBJ1-2	TRBV4-1	NA	CASSQDVQGGYGYTF
TRBJ2-2	TRBV12-3/TRBV12-4	NA	CASALGAAGELFF